The rows below give T cell receptor beta chains drawn from one sample of a study of T cells in Graves' hyperthyroidism and ophthalmopathy. MiXCR was run by TCRdb on the multiplex PCR reads, yielding one entry per CDR3 protein. The table has about 300,000 distinct CDR3 sequences, around 20% seen once. The specimen was blood. All receptors derive from a man in his forties or fifties with Graves' ophthalmopathy. The CDR3 runs from the conserved cysteine through the conserved F or W. Each record gives: V gene, CDR3 length, J gene, CDR3 protein.

V gene: TRBV15
CDR3 length: 13
J gene: TRBJ1-5
CDR3 protein: CATSRELGQPQHF

V gene: TRBV5-8
CDR3 length: 17
J gene: TRBJ1-4
CDR3 protein: CASSLQAGSATNEKLFF

V gene: TRBV5-1
CDR3 length: 16
J gene: TRBJ2-5
CDR3 protein: CASPGPPGGPGETQYF

V gene: TRBV6-2/TRBV6-3
CDR3 length: 12
J gene: TRBJ1-2
CDR3 protein: CASKGGDYGYTF

V gene: TRBV7-9
CDR3 length: 15
J gene: TRBJ2-7
CDR3 protein: CASSPAVRPSYEQYF

V gene: TRBV5-1
CDR3 length: 14
J gene: TRBJ2-5
CDR3 protein: CASSGGRYQETQYF

V gene: TRBV2
CDR3 length: 14
J gene: TRBJ1-5
CDR3 protein: CASSGRQTNQPQHF

V gene: TRBV10-3
CDR3 length: 15
J gene: TRBJ1-1
CDR3 protein: CAISRQGSVNTEAFF

V gene: TRBV28
CDR3 length: 13
J gene: TRBJ2-7
CDR3 protein: CASGGTSSYEQYF

V gene: TRBV12-3/TRBV12-4
CDR3 length: 14
J gene: TRBJ1-2
CDR3 protein: CASSLRWGLHGYTF

V gene: TRBV28
CDR3 length: 15
J gene: TRBJ1-4
CDR3 protein: CASSLWGMTNEKLFF

V gene: TRBV2
CDR3 length: 14
J gene: TRBJ2-5
CDR3 protein: CASSEGTHQETQYF

V gene: TRBV20-1
CDR3 length: 13
J gene: TRBJ2-7
CDR3 protein: CSATQRTSYEQYF

V gene: TRBV15
CDR3 length: 18
J gene: TRBJ2-1
CDR3 protein: CATSRDTRGQGLGNEQFF

V gene: TRBV6-5
CDR3 length: 17
J gene: TRBJ2-1
CDR3 protein: CASSYPKLGGGIGEQFF

V gene: TRBV19
CDR3 length: 15
J gene: TRBJ2-3
CDR3 protein: CASSIPGPGPDTQYF

V gene: TRBV9
CDR3 length: 16
J gene: TRBJ2-5
CDR3 protein: CASSVAPSTGQETQYF

V gene: TRBV28
CDR3 length: 13
J gene: TRBJ1-4
CDR3 protein: CASSPDSREKLFF

V gene: TRBV2
CDR3 length: 20
J gene: TRBJ2-1
CDR3 protein: CASSLAPGGRGGRIYNEQFF

V gene: TRBV15
CDR3 length: 12
J gene: TRBJ2-7
CDR3 protein: CATSRRDHEQYF

V gene: TRBV5-1
CDR3 length: 15
J gene: TRBJ1-4
CDR3 protein: CASSPSGGRSEKLFF

V gene: TRBV7-3
CDR3 length: 13
J gene: TRBJ1-6
CDR3 protein: CASSLWWNSPLHF

V gene: TRBV7-8
CDR3 length: 13
J gene: TRBJ2-2
CDR3 protein: CASSLQHTGELFF

V gene: TRBV6-5
CDR3 length: 20
J gene: TRBJ2-6
CDR3 protein: CASSYPSPSGGRSGANVLTF